Listed here are 21 T cell receptor beta chains from one sample, sequenced in a study of CD8+ T cells in alopecia areata. Stated treatment: oral pan-JAK inhibitor, 5-10 mg twice daily. Extracted from the samples, RNA was reverse transcribed into cDNA to serve as the sequencing template. Data came from immunoSEQ multiplex PCR; TCRdb stores just in-frame clones and leaves some out. Of 110,000 or so clones detected, 56% appear once; the ten largest clones hold approximately 3.6%. Sequencing was performed on CD4+ T cells sorted from blood, taken at week 24, from a patient treated with tofacitinib. These receptor sequences come from a human donor with alopecia areata.

The V call is TRBV5-1, the J call TRBJ1-2; D is ambiguous. V was clipped by 1 base and J by 4 bases, with 8 bases between them. The CDR3 contains 13 residues. Germline V gene data show CDR1 as SGHRS and CDR2 as YFSETQ. The DNA of the CDR3 is TGCGCCAGCAGCTTGAACGGGATCTATGGCTACACCTTC. Translation gives CASSLNGIYGYTF.

The rearrangement joins TRBV5-1 to TRBJ1-1; D unresolved. CDR3 length: 12 amino acids. Germline lookup yields CDR1 SGHRS and CDR2 YFSETQ. Trimming removed 1 base at V and 8 bases at J, with 9 bases between. CDR3 nucleotide sequence: TGCGCCAGCAGCTTGAGCGGAAACGAAGCTTTCTTT. Its protein is CASSLSGNEAFF.

This clone showed up just a few times. V and J are TRBV29-1 and TRBJ1-2, with D unresolved. Deletions cut 7 bases from V and 8 bases from J, with 14 bases between. CDR1 is SQVTM and CDR2 is ANQGSEA in the germline V gene. This CDR3 has 11 residues. The CDR3 DNA is TGCAGCGCTAATTGGTGGGAGGGCTACACCTTC. Translating gives CSANWWEGYTF.

This clone was counted between two and nine times. The same CDR3 arises from other DNA sequences in this sample as well. The rearrangement joins TRBV29-1 to TRBJ1-4; TRBD1 aligns across 7 bases. CDR3 size: 12 residues. Trimming took 7 bases from V and 5 from J; bases not matched to a gene: 4. Germline loops: CDR1 SQVTM, CDR2 ANQGSEA. The CDR3 loop is CSARDSNEKLFF. The CDR3 nucleotides are TGCAGCGCCCGGGACAGCAATGAAAAACTGTTTTTT.

The V and J genes are TRBV6-5 and TRBJ1-2, with D possibly TRBD1 on 6 matching bases. Trimming left V 6 bases short and J 6 bases short, with 17 bases between. In germline, CDR1 is MNHEY, CDR2 SVGAGI. The CDR3 is made up of 14 amino acids. CDR3 residues: CASSQRGHSDGYTF. The CDR3 DNA reads as TGTGCCAGCAGCCAAAGGGGACACTCGGATGGCTACACCTTC.

This chain connects TRBV1 to TRBJ2-5; the table's TRBD1 call for D was not verified on the DNA. TRBV1 is annotated as a pseudogene. This CDR3 comprises 15 residues. CDR3 DNA sequence: TGCACCAGCAGCCCCCAGGGGATCAACCAAGAGACCCAGTACTTC. Protein product: CTSSPQGINQETQYF.

This clone was found a few times. The V gene is TRBV7-9, the J gene TRBJ1-2; D is possibly TRBD1 (5 bases). The CDR3 length is 13 residues. Per germline, CDR1 SEHNR and CDR2 FQNEAQ (reference sequence). Trimming shortened V by 5 bases and J by 6 bases, and 13 bases separated the two germline ends. In DNA form, the CDR3 reads TGTGCCAGCAGCCCCCGGACAACCCATGGCTACACCTTC. Protein product: CASSPRTTHGYTF.

This clone was seen only a few times. V is TRBV6-5 and J is TRBJ1-1; TRBD1 matches 7 bases. This CDR3 has 14 amino acids. J lost 12 bases, V lost 5 bases, and 15 bases had no gene match. Germline V lookup: CDR1 MNHEY, CDR2 SVGAGI. CDR3 bases: TGTGCCAGCAGTCCCCGGACAGGCGCGTTGGTGCCTTTCTTT. Translated: CASSPRTGALVPFF.

This clone appeared a few times. V and J are TRBV27 and TRBJ2-3; TRBD2 matches 10 bases. The CDR3 sequence is 13 residues long. The V gene's germline CDR1 is MNHEY and CDR2 SMNVEV (reference sequence). The V gene end was trimmed by 6 bases and the J gene end by 5 bases; junction bases not matched to a gene: 2. CDR3 sequence (DNA): TGTGCCAGCAGGGGACTAGCGAGAGATACGCAGTATTTT. The encoded protein is CASRGLARDTQYF.

This clone was seen more than once but under ten times. The chain combines TRBV7-2 with TRBJ2-1; a possible D gene is TRBD2 (7 bases). The CDR3 is made up of 16 amino acids. V lost 1 base and J 2 bases, leaving 12 bases between the germline ends. Germline V gene lookup returns CDR1 SGHTA and CDR2 FQGNSA. CDR3 nucleotides: TGTGCCAGCAGCTTAGTAGGGGGGGCCGCCTACAATGAGCAGTTCTTC. This sequence encodes CASSLVGGAAYNEQFF.

The chain employs TRBV2 and TRBJ1-1, with no clear D. The CDR3 contains 13 residues. V lost 4 bases, J lost 3 bases, and 9 bases lay in between. Germline loops: CDR1 SNHLY, CDR2 FYNNEI. CDR3 sequence: CASSGRKDTEAFF. Written as DNA, the CDR3 is TGTGCCAGCAGTGGTCGTAAAGACACTGAAGCTTTCTTT.

This clone was recorded only once. This chain joins TRBV7-2 and TRBJ1-2, with D maybe TRBD1 (5 bases). Per germline, CDR1 SGHTA and CDR2 FQGNSA. Between the trimmed V and J ends, which lost 1 base and 0 bases, there was a span of 12 bases. This CDR3 is 16 amino acids long. CDR3 sequence: CASSLVVGATNYGYTF. Written as DNA, the CDR3 is TGTGCCAGCAGCTTAGTGGTTGGGGCGACTAACTATGGCTACACCTTC.

This clone was seen a handful of times. This rearrangement joins TRBV28 to TRBJ1-5, with 10 bases that match TRBD1. The V and J ends lost 7 bases and 6 bases, in that order; junction bases with no gene match: 6. Germline V gene lookup returns CDR1 MDHEN and CDR2 SYDVKM. The CDR3 spans 14 residues. Here the CDR3 reads CASTPGQGPQPQHF. The CDR3 DNA reads TGTGCCAGCACCCCGGGACAGGGGCCTCAGCCCCAGCATTTT.

J is TRBJ2-7 and V is TRBV4-2; a possible D gene is TRBD1 (6 bases). The germline CDR1 and CDR2 sequences are LGHNA and YNFKEQ. The V end was cut by 0 bases, the J end by 3 bases, with 9 bases between. The CDR3 contains 14 residues. Here the CDR3 reads CASSQDWDNYEQYF. The CDR3 DNA reads TGTGCCAGCAGCCAAGATTGGGACAACTACGAGCAGTACTTC.

The chain recombines TRBV4-2 with TRBJ2-7; 10 nucleotides agree with TRBD1. The CDR3 runs to 15 residues. Germline trimming cut 4 bases from V and 4 bases from J; bases unmatched to any gene: 7. The germline V gene has CDR1 LGHNA and CDR2 YNFKEQ. CDR3 nucleotide sequence: TGTGCCAGCAGCCCAGAGACAGGGGGCTCTTACGAGCAGTACTTC. It is translated as CASSPETGGSYEQYF.

This chain connects TRBV5-1 to TRBJ2-7, with D unresolved. From germline, CDR1 is SGHRS and CDR2 YFSETQ. CDR3 length: 14 amino acids. V lost 4 bases and J 2 bases, leaving 13 bases between the germline ends. The CDR3 nucleotides read TGCGCCAGCAGCCCCCCCAGCAACCCCTACGAGCAGTACTTC. Encoded protein: CASSPPSNPYEQYF.

This clone has only a few counts. The CDR3 DNA reads as TGCGCCAGCAGCCAAGAGACAGGGCGAAACACTGAAGCTTTCTTT. It encodes CASSQETGRNTEAFF. The genes are TRBV4-3 and TRBJ1-1; 7 positions match TRBD1. The CDR3 is 15 amino acids. Trimming took 0 bases from V and 2 from J; bases not matched to a gene: 3. The germline gives CDR1 LGHNA, CDR2 YSLEER.

The CDR3 DNA reads TGCGCCAGCAGCACCTACCGACAGTCAAACACAGATACGCAGTATTTT. It specifies CASSTYRQSNTDTQYF. The gene calls are TRBV5-1 and TRBJ2-3; possibly TRBD1 for D (5 bases). Germline CDR1 SGHRS, CDR2 YFSETQ. V lost 4 bases, J lost 2 bases, and 17 bases lay in between. The CDR3 has 16 amino acids. Based on the CDR3 plus reference TRBV5-1 and TRBJ2-3, the full variable domain is KAGVTQTPRYLIKTRGQQVTLSCSPISGHRSVSWYQQTPGQGLQFLFEYFSETQRNKGNFPGRFSGRQFSNSRSEMNVSTLELGDSALYLCASSTYRQSNTDTQYFGPGTRLTVL.

The chain uses TRBV30 and TRBJ2-5, with D perhaps matching TRBD2 (5 bases). CDR1 GTSNPN and CDR2 SVGIG come from the germline V gene (reference sequence). This CDR3 comprises 15 residues. V was clipped by 2 bases and J by 5 bases, with 18 bases between them. This CDR3 reads CAWSPGSSKAETQYF. The CDR3, as DNA: TGTGCCTGGAGTCCGGGATCCTCGAAAGCGGAGACCCAGTACTTC.

J is TRBJ1-4 and V is TRBV30; D not certain. CDR3 size: 13 residues. V lost 2 bases and J lost 6, with 10 bases in between. Germline V lookup: CDR1 GTSNPN, CDR2 SVGIG (reference sequence). CDR3 protein: CAWSMGLDEKLFF. Written as DNA, the CDR3 is TGTGCCTGGAGTATGGGTTTGGATGAAAAACTGTTTTTT.

The chain couples TRBV6-5 to TRBJ2-3; D may be TRBD2 (5 bases). In germline, CDR1 is MNHEY, CDR2 SVGAGI. V was cut by 6 bases and J by 1 base, with 14 bases left in between. The CDR3 totals 15 residues. CDR3: CASRDRGARTDTQYF. The CDR3 DNA reads TGTGCCAGCAGAGACCGGGGAGCGCGCACAGATACGCAGTATTTT.